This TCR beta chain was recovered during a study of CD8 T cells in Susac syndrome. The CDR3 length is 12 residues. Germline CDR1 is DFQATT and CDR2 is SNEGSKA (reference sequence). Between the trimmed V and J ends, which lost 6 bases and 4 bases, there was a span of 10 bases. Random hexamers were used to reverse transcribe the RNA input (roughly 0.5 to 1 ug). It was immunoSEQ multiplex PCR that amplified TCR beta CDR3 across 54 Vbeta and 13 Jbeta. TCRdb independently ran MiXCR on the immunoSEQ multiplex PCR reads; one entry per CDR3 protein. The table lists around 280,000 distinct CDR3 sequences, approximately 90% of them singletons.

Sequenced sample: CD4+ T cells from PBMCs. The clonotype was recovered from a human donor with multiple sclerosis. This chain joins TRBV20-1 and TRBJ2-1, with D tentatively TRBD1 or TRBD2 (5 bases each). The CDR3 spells CSAGTQYNEQFF. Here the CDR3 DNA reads TGCAGTGCCGGGACCCAATACAATGAGCAGTTCTTC.